This TCR beta chain was obtained from a study of blood T cell repertoires in COVID-19. About the research overall: Material from acute and convalescent COVID-19 was sourced from the United States, Italy and Spain.

Produced via immunoSEQ multiplex PCR; TCRdb's table is partial and in-frame only. This sample has hundreds of thousands of clones, with around nine tenths found just once. Recruited during active infection, patients (from Seattle) were subsequently followed longitudinally. There are 15 residues in the CDR3. V dropped 1 base and J dropped 6 bases, with 13 bases sitting between them. Germline-derived CDR1 and CDR2 are LGHNA and YSLEER. The sample comprised peripheral blood. The sequence derives from a woman in her sixties with COVID-19, enrolled during active disease. The J gene is TRBJ2-4, the V gene TRBV4-3; D gene ambiguous. The CDR3: CASSQGEFSGNIQYF. In DNA form, the CDR3 reads TGCGCCAGCAGCCAAGGAGAGTTTTCTGGAAACATTCAGTACTTC.